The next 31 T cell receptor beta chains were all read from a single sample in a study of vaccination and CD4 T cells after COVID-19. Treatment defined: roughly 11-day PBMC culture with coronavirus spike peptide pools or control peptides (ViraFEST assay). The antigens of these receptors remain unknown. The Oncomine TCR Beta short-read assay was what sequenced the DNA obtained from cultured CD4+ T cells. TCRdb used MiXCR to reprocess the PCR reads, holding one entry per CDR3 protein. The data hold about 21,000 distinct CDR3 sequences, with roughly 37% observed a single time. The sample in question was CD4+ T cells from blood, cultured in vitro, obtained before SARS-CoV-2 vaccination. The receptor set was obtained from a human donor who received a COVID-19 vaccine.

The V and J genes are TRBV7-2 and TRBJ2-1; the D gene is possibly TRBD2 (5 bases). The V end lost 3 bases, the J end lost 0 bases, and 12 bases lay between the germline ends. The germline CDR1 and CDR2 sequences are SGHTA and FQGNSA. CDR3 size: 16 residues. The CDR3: CASSLEQAVSYNEQFF. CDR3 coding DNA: TGTGCCAGCAGCTTGGAACAAGCGGTCTCCTACAATGAGCAGTTCTTC.

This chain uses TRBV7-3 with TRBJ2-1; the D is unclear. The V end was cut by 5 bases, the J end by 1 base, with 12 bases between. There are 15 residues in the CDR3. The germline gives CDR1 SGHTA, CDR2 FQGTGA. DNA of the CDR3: TGTGCCAGCAGCGCGGACGCTGGTTCCTACAATGAGCAGTTCTTC. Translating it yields CASSADAGSYNEQFF.

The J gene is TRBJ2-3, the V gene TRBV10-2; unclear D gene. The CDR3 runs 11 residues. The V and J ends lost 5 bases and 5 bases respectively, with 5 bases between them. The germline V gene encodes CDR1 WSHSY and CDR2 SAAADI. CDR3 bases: TGCGCCAGCAGTCTGAAAGATACGCAGTATTTT. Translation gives CASSLKDTQYF.

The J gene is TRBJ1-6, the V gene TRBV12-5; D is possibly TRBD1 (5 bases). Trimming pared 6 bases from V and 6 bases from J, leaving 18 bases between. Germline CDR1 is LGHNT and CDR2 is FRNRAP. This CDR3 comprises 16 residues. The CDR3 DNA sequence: TGTGCTAGTGGGCCGCGACGGGACGGATCTAATTCACCCCTCCACTTT. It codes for CASGPRRDGSNSPLHF.

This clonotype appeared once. The CDR3: CASSPLGVNEAFF. CDR3 in DNA: TGTGCCAGCTCACCACTAGGGGTAAATGAAGCTTTCTTT. V and J are TRBV18 and TRBJ1-1; possibly TRBD1 for D (5 bases). In germline, CDR1 is KGHSH, CDR2 LQKENI. This CDR3 contains 13 residues. V lost 1 base to trimming and J lost 7 bases, with 10 bases between them.

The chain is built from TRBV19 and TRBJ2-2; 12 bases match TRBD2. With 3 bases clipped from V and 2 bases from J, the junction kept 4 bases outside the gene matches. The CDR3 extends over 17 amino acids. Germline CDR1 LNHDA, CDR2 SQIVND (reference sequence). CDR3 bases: TGTGCCAGTAGTATTTGGACTAGCGGGGTTAACACCGGGGAGCTGTTTTTT. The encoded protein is CASSIWTSGVNTGELFF.

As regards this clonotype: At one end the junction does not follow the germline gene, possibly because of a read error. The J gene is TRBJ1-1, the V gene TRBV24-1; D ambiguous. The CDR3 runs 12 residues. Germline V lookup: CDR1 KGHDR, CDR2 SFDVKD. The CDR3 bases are TGTGCCGCCAGTGACCCTCACACGCCGGCTTTCTTT. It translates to CAASDPHTPAFF.

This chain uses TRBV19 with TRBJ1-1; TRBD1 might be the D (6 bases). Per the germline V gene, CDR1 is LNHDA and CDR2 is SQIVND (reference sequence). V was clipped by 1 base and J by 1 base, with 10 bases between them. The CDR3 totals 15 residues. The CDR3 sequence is CASSIAWGANTEAFF. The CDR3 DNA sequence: TGTGCCAGTAGTATAGCGTGGGGGGCGAACACTGAAGCTTTCTTT.

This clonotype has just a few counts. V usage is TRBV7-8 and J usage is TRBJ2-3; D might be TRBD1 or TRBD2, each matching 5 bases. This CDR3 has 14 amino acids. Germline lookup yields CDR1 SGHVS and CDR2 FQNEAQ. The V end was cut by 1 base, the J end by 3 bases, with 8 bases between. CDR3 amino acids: CASSLEWGTDTQYF. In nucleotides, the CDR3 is TGTGCCAGCAGCTTAGAGTGGGGGACAGATACGCAGTATTTT.

The CDR3 spells CASSFGGGAPTDTQYF. DNA for the CDR3: TGTGCCAGCAGTTTCGGCGGGGGGGCCCCCACAGATACGCAGTATTTT. The chain joins TRBV27 to TRBJ2-3; 9 positions match TRBD2. The ends lost 3 bases at V and 2 bases at J; junction bases unmatched: 6. This CDR3 has 16 amino acids. The germline V gene encodes CDR1 MNHEY and CDR2 SMNVEV (reference sequence).

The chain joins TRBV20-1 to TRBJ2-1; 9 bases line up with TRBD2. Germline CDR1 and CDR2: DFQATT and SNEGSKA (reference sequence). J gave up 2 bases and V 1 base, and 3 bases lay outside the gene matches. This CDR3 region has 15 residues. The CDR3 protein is CSARVLAGTYNEQFF. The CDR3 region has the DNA TGCAGTGCTAGAGTTCTAGCGGGGACCTACAATGAGCAGTTCTTC.

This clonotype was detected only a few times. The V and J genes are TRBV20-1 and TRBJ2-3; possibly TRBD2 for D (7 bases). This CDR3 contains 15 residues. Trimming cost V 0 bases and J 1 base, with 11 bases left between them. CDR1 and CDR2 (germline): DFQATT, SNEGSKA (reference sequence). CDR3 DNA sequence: TGCAGTGCTAGAGAGAGGCGGGGGCGCACAGATACGCAGTATTTT. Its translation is CSARERRGRTDTQYF.

For the CDR3, the DNA is TGTGCCTGGAGTCCTCAGGGGAGCTCCTACGAGCAGTACTTC. It encodes CAWSPQGSSYEQYF. This chain connects TRBV30 to TRBJ2-7; D perhaps matches TRBD1 (6 bases). Germline V gene sequence: CDR1 GTSNPN, CDR2 SVGIG (reference sequence). This CDR3 region has 14 residues. Deletions cut 2 bases from V and 0 bases from J, with 11 bases between.

The CDR3 spells CASSSPRGQSSYNEQFF. Written as DNA, the CDR3 is TGTGCCAGCAGCTCCCCTCGAGGGCAGAGCTCCTACAATGAGCAGTTCTTC. The chain recombines TRBV11-3 with TRBJ2-1; D perhaps matches TRBD2 (5 bases). The CDR3 is made up of 17 amino acids. Germline CDR1 SGHNT, CDR2 YENEEA. Trimming shortened V by 4 bases and J by 0 bases, and 16 bases separated the two germline ends.

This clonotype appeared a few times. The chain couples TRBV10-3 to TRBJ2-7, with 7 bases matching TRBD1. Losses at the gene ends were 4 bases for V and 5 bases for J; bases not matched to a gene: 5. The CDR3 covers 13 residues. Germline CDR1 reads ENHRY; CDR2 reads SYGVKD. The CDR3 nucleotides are TGTGCCATCAGTGGGACAGGAGGTAACGAGCAGTACTTC. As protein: CAISGTGGNEQYF.

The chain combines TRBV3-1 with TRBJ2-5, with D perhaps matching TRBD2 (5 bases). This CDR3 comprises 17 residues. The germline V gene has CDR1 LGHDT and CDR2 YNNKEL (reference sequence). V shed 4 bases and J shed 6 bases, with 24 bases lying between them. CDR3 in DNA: TGTGCCAGCAGCCCTCGAGAAGAGGGATCGAGGAGAAAGACCCAGTACTTC. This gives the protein CASSPREEGSRRKTQYF.

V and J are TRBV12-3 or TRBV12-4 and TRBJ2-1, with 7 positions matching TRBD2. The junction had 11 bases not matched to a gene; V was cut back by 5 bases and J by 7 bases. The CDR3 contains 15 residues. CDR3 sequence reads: CASSPGLGTWNEQFF. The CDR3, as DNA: TGTGCCAGCAGTCCTGGACTAGGTACGTGGAATGAGCAGTTCTTC.

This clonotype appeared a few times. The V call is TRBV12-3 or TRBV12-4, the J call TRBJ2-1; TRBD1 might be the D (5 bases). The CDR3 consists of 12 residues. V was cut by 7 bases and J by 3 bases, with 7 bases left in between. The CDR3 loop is CASKGDYNEQFF. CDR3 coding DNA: TGTGCCAGCAAAGGGGACTACAATGAGCAGTTCTTC.

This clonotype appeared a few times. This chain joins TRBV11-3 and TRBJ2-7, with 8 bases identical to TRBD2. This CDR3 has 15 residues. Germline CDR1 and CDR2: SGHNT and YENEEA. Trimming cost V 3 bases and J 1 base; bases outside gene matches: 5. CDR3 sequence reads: CASSFLRGASYEQYF. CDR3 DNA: TGTGCCAGCAGCTTTTTGCGGGGGGCTTCCTACGAGCAGTACTTC.

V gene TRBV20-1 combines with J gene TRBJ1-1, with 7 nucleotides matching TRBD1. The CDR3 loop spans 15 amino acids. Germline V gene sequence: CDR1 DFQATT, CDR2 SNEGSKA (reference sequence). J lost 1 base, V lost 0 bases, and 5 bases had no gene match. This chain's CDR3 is CSARDRTGANTEAFF. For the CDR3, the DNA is TGCAGTGCTAGAGACCGGACAGGAGCGAACACTGAAGCTTTCTTT.

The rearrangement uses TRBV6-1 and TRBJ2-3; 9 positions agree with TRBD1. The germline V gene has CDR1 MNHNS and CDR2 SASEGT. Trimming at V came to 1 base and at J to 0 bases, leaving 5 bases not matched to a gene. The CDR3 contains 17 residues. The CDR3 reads CASSEEWDRASTDTQYF. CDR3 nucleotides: TGTGCCAGCAGTGAAGAATGGGACAGGGCGAGCACAGATACGCAGTATTTT.

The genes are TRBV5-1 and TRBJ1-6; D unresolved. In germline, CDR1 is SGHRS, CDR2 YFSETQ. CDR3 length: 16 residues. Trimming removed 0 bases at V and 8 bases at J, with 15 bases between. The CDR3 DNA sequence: TGCGCCAGCAGCTTGGCCGGGCAGGTGGGCCATTCACCCCTCCACTTT. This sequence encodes CASSLAGQVGHSPLHF.

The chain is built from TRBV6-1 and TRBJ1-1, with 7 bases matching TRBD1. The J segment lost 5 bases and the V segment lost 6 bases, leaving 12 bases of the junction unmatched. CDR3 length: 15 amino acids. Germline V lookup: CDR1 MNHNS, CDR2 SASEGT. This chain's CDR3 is CASRAGTEVFTEAFF. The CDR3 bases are TGTGCCAGCAGAGCCGGGACAGAAGTATTTACTGAAGCTTTCTTT.

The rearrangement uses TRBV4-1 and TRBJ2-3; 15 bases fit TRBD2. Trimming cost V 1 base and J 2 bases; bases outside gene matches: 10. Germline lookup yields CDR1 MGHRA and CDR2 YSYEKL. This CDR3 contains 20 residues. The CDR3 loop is CASSQGTSGGARVNTDTQYF. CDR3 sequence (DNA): TGCGCCAGCAGCCAAGGGACTAGCGGGGGGGCCAGGGTAAACACAGATACGCAGTATTTT.

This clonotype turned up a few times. In nucleotides, the CDR3 is TGCAGTGCTAGACCCTCCAGGGACAGCTCTGGAAACACCATATATTTT. Encoded protein: CSARPSRDSSGNTIYF. The genes are TRBV20-1 and TRBJ1-3; TRBD1 agrees at 7 bases. V lost 2 bases and J lost 0; bases outside the gene matches: 7. Germline CDR1 and CDR2: DFQATT and SNEGSKA (reference sequence). The CDR3 loop spans 16 amino acids.

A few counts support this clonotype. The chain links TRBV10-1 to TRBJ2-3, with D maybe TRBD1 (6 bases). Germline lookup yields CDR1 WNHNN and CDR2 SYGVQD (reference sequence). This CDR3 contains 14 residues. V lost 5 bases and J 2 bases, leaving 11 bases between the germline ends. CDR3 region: CASSLDRYTDTQYF. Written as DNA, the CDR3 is TGCGCCAGCAGTTTGGACAGATACACAGATACGCAGTATTTT.

In DNA form, the CDR3 reads TGCAGTGCTAGTGGAGATACCATGAACACTGAAGCTTTCTTT. Amino acids: CSASGDTMNTEAFF. The V call is TRBV20-1, the J call TRBJ1-1; D is uncertain. Trimming left V 3 bases short and J 0 bases short, with 11 bases between. This CDR3 is built from 14 residues. The germline gives CDR1 DFQATT, CDR2 SNEGSKA (reference sequence).

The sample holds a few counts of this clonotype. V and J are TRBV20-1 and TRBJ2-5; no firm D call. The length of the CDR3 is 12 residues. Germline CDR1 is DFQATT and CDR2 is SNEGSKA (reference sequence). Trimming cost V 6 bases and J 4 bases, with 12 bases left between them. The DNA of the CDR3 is TGCAGTGCCTCATCGCGGCGAGAGACCCAGTACTTC. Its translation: CSASSRRETQYF.

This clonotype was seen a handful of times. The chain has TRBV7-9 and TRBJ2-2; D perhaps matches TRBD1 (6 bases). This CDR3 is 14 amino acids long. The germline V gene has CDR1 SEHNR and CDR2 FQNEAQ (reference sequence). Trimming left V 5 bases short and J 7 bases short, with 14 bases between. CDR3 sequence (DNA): TGTGCCAGCAGCATACTCAGGGGAATCGGGGAGCTGTTTTTT. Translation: CASSILRGIGELFF.

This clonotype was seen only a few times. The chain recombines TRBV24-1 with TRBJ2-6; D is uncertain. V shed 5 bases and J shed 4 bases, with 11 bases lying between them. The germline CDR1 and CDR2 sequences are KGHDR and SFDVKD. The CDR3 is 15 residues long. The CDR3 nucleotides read TGTGCCACCAGTGGGACGGCGCCAGGGGCCAACGTCCTGACTTTC. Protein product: CATSGTAPGANVLTF.

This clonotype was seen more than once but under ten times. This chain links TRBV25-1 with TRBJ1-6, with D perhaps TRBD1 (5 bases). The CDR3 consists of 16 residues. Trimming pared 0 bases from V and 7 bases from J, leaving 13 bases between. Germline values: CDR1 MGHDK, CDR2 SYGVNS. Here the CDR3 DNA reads TGTGCCAGCAGTGAATATGGGGCAGGGAGGAATTCACCCCTCCACTTT. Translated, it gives CASSEYGAGRNSPLHF.